The 31 T cell receptor beta chains below come from one sample, sequenced in a study of a mutant IDH1 vaccine in newly diagnosed glioma. Here immunoSEQ multiplex PCR was the method, and the copy in TCRdb shows in-frame clones only, minus some. The sample holds around 41,000 clones, 75% to 90% seen once. These receptors' antigens are unknown. Regarding time point: week 35, safety follow-up. The investigators gave 300 ug of mutant IDH1 20-mer peptide in each vaccine dose, together with topical imiquimod. The starting material was PBMCs, obtained from a glioma patient whose treatment included an IDH1 peptide vaccine. The receptor set was obtained from a man aged 40-55 years with glioma.

The rearrangement joins TRBV29-1 to TRBJ2-7; 9 nucleotides align to TRBD1. CDR3 length: 13 amino acids. The ends lost 6 bases at V and 6 bases at J; junction bases unmatched: 9. Germline V gives CDR1 SQVTM, CDR2 ANQGSEA. This CDR3 reads CSVRTGAISEQYF. DNA for the CDR3: TGCAGCGTACGGACAGGGGCCATCTCCGAGCAGTACTTC.

V usage is TRBV28 and J usage is TRBJ1-2; 7 bases match TRBD1. The germline V gene has CDR1 MDHEN and CDR2 SYDVKM. V dropped 4 bases and J dropped 8; count of bases not matched to a gene: 16. This CDR3 comprises 16 residues. The CDR3 loop is CASSSPPDRVSWGYTF. CDR3 in DNA: TGTGCCAGCAGTTCACCGCCCGACAGGGTATCTTGGGGCTACACCTTC.

There are a few counts of this clone. This chain links TRBV18 with TRBJ2-5; D remains unclear. V shed 4 bases and J shed 1 base, with 7 bases lying between them. The CDR3 covers 13 residues. Germline lookup yields CDR1 KGHSH and CDR2 LQKENI. CDR3 in DNA: TGTGCCAGCTCACGGAGATCCCAAGAGACCCAGTACTTC. Amino acid sequence: CASSRRSQETQYF.

The chain employs TRBV19 and TRBJ1-2; 9 bases line up with TRBD1. The CDR3 runs 16 residues. The V gene's germline CDR1 is LNHDA and CDR2 SQIVND (reference sequence). Trimming at V came to 5 bases and at J to 2 bases, leaving 9 bases not matched to a gene. CDR3 protein: CASSPPRTGVNYGYTF. The CDR3 DNA reads TGTGCCAGTAGTCCGCCTCGGACAGGGGTAAACTATGGCTACACCTTC.

This clone was seen only once. The chain combines TRBV29-1 with TRBJ2-6; D possibly corresponds to TRBD1 (5 bases). This CDR3 spans 17 amino acids. Germline-derived CDR1 and CDR2 are SQVTM and ANQGSEA. Trimming stripped 4 bases from V and 1 base from J, with 17 bases between. In DNA form, the CDR3 reads TGCAGCGTTGTAGATAGGCAGGGTCTTTCTGGGGCCAACGTCCTGACTTTC. Amino acids: CSVVDRQGLSGANVLTF.

J is TRBJ1-6 and V is TRBV30, with D perhaps TRBD1 (6 bases). Germline CDR1 GTSNPN, CDR2 SVGIG (reference sequence). Trimming shortened V by 4 bases and J by 5 bases, and 18 bases separated the two germline ends. The CDR3 is 16 amino acids. CDR3 nucleotide sequence: TGTGCCTGGAAACAGGGATCGTTGATGGATAATTCACCCCTCCACTTT. Residues: CAWKQGSLMDNSPLHF.

The chain joins TRBV28 to TRBJ2-5, with 7 bases matching TRBD1. Germline V lookup: CDR1 MDHEN, CDR2 SYDVKM. The CDR3 extends over 15 amino acids. The trim removed 6 bases at V and 0 bases at J, leaving 7 bases unmatched. CDR3 sequence (DNA): TGTGCCAGCAGAGGGGGCAGGGGGTACCAAGAGACCCAGTACTTC. Its translation: CASRGGRGYQETQYF.

The gene calls are TRBV20-1 and TRBJ1-2; unclear D gene. CDR3 size: 11 residues. V lost 0 bases and J lost 5, with 4 bases in between. Germline values: CDR1 DFQATT, CDR2 SNEGSKA (reference sequence). In nucleotides, the CDR3 is TGCAGTGCTAGAGATTTATATGGCTACACCTTC. This sequence encodes CSARDLYGYTF.

This clone was detected once. V usage is TRBV18 and J usage is TRBJ1-1; 9 bases line up with TRBD1. The CDR3 runs 14 residues. The V and J ends lost 4 bases and 3 bases, in that order; junction bases with no gene match: 3. The germline gives CDR1 KGHSH, CDR2 LQKENI. For the CDR3, the DNA is TGTGCCAGCTCACGGGGACAGGGCTACACTGAAGCTTTCTTT. Its translation is CASSRGQGYTEAFF.

V gene TRBV11-2 combines with J gene TRBJ2-7, with a tentative D call TRBD1 (5 bases). The CDR3 spans 13 residues. CDR1 SGHAT and CDR2 FQNNGV come from the germline V gene. V was shortened by 0 bases and J by 6 bases, with 9 bases between the two germline ends. The CDR3 DNA reads as TGTGCCAGCAGCTTAGACAGGGTTTCCGAGCAGTACGTC. Translation gives CASSLDRVSEQYV.

The chain links TRBV13 to TRBJ2-5, with D perhaps matching TRBD2 (5 bases). V gave up 2 bases and J gave up 5 bases, with 15 bases separating them. The germline V gene encodes CDR1 PRHDT and CDR2 FYEKMQ (reference sequence). The CDR3 covers 15 residues. The CDR3 is CASSLRTGMGETQYF. As DNA, the CDR3 is TGTGCCAGCAGCTTACGAACCGGGATGGGTGAGACCCAGTACTTC.

This chain uses TRBV29-1 with TRBJ1-1; 8 bases are a match to TRBD1. The CDR3 extends over 13 amino acids. Germline loops: CDR1 SQVTM, CDR2 ANQGSEA. V gave up 6 bases and J gave up 1 base; unmatched junction bases: 4. CDR3 sequence reads: CSVDRAGNTEAFF. The CDR3 coding sequence is TGCAGCGTGGACAGGGCGGGGAACACTGAAGCTTTCTTT.

The J gene is TRBJ2-3, the V gene TRBV5-1, with 11 bases fitting TRBD2. The CDR3 contains 17 residues. With V trimmed by 4 bases and J by 1 base, 8 bases remained unmatched. In germline, CDR1 is SGHRS, CDR2 YFSETQ. The CDR3 nucleotides read TGCGCCAGCAGCGGGCTAGCGGGAGGTTGGGGCACAGATACGCAGTATTTT. This gives the protein CASSGLAGGWGTDTQYF.

The chain joins TRBV11-2 to TRBJ1-2; D uncertain. Germline V CDR1 and CDR2: SGHAT, FQNNGV. Trimming stripped 6 bases from V and 5 bases from J, with 7 bases between. The CDR3 extends over 11 amino acids. CDR3 DNA sequence: TGTGCCAGCAGAAGTTTGTATGGCTACACCTTC. Its protein is CASRSLYGYTF.

The CDR3 region has the DNA TGTGCCAGCTCACGGGACAGTTACAATGAGCAGTTCTTC. Protein product: CASSRDSYNEQFF. The chain carries TRBV18 and TRBJ2-1, with TRBD1 identical over 7 bases. Germline V gene lookup returns CDR1 KGHSH and CDR2 LQKENI. J lost 4 bases, V lost 4 bases, and 1 base had no gene match. The length of the CDR3 is 13 residues.

The chain uses TRBV5-5 and TRBJ1-4, with D possibly matching TRBD1 (5 bases). The CDR3 extends over 14 amino acids. The V gene's germline CDR1 is SGHKS and CDR2 YYEKEE (reference sequence). Trimming stripped 2 bases from V and 2 bases from J, with 7 bases between. Here the CDR3 DNA reads TGTGCCAGCAGCTTACAGGAGACTAATGAAAAACTGTTTTTT. Translating gives CASSLQETNEKLFF.

This clone was seen once. This chain links TRBV7-8 with TRBJ2-5; D is tentatively TRBD1 or TRBD2 (5 bases each). The ends were cut back, 5 bases at V and 3 bases at J, with 13 bases in the middle. Germline CDR1 SGHVS, CDR2 FQNEAQ. The CDR3 is made up of 14 amino acids. The CDR3 spells CASSGGSSEETQYF. The CDR3 DNA reads as TGTGCCAGCAGCGGGGGATCATCAGAAGAGACCCAGTACTTC. Full variable domain (remainder filled in from reference TRBV7-8 and TRBJ2-5): GAGVSQSPRYKVAKRGQDVALRCDPISGHVSLFWYQQALGQGPEFLTYFQNEAQLDKSGLPSDRFFAERPEGSVSTLKIQRTQQEDSAVYLCASSGGSSEETQYFGPGTRLLVL.

The V call is TRBV6-1, the J call TRBJ1-5, with 10 positions matching TRBD1. The junction had 6 bases not matched to a gene; V was cut back by 4 bases and J by 0 bases. The germline gives CDR1 MNHNS, CDR2 SASEGT. The CDR3 runs 17 residues. In DNA, the CDR3 is TGTGCCAGCAGTGGGACAGGGGGAGTTTATAGCAATCAGCCCCAGCATTTT. This sequence encodes CASSGTGGVYSNQPQHF.

The rearrangement uses TRBV19 and TRBJ2-1; 11 bases fit TRBD2. Per the germline V gene, CDR1 is LNHDA and CDR2 is SQIVND (reference sequence). The CDR3 extends over 15 amino acids. V trimming: 6 bases; J trimming: 5 bases; junction bases outside the gene matches: 6. The CDR3 loop reads CASSKTSGNHNEQFF. CDR3 DNA: TGTGCCAGTAGCAAGACTAGCGGGAACCACAATGAGCAGTTCTTC.

V usage is TRBV5-5 and J usage is TRBJ1-4, with 8 bases that match TRBD1. Germline V gene data show CDR1 as SGHKS and CDR2 as YYEKEE (reference sequence). Trimming at V came to 3 bases and at J to 6 bases, leaving 10 bases not matched to a gene. This CDR3 is 16 amino acids long. DNA of the CDR3: TGTGCCAGCAGCTCGTTACATTCAGGGGGCGATGAAAAACTGTTTTTT. Encoded protein: CASSSLHSGGDEKLFF.

The chain carries TRBV7-2 and TRBJ2-1; TRBD2 matches 8 bases. Looked up from germline, CDR1 is SGHTA and CDR2 is FQGNSA. CDR3 length: 17 residues. The V and J ends lost 5 bases and 0 bases, in that order; junction bases with no gene match: 9. This CDR3 is CASSPPSGQTSYNEQFF. CDR3 coding DNA: TGTGCCAGCAGCCCTCCTAGCGGGCAGACCTCCTACAATGAGCAGTTCTTC. The full variable domain, its missing parts supplied by reference TRBV7-2 and TRBJ2-1, is GAGVSQSPSNKVTEKGKDVELRCDPISGHTALYWYRQSLGQGLEFLIYFQGNSAPDKSGLPSDRFSAERTGGSVSTLTIQRTQQEDSAVYLCASSPPSGQTSYNEQFFGPGTRLTVL.

V and J are TRBV5-6 and TRBJ1-4, with 9 bases that match TRBD1. CDR1 and CDR2 (germline): SGHDT, YYEEEE. The CDR3 is 14 residues long. V was pared by 3 bases and J by 6 bases, with 3 bases of the junction left unmatched. The CDR3 is CASSSDRGYEKLFF. CDR3 bases: TGTGCCAGCAGCTCGGACAGGGGATATGAAAAACTGTTTTTT.

This chain joins TRBV11-2 and TRBJ2-5; 11 bases line up with TRBD2. There are 15 residues in the CDR3. Germline V gene sequence: CDR1 SGHAT, CDR2 FQNNGV. Trimming cost V 3 bases and J 0 bases; bases outside gene matches: 0. CDR3 in DNA: TGTGCCAGCAGCTTGACTAGCGGGGACCAAGAGACCCAGTACTTC. Amino acids: CASSLTSGDQETQYF.

The chain employs TRBV5-1 and TRBJ2-5, with D perhaps given as TRBD1 or TRBD2 (5 bases each). V shed 4 bases and J shed 2 bases, with 15 bases lying between them. The CDR3 contains 15 residues. CDR1 and CDR2 from the germline V gene are SGHRS and YFSETQ. CDR3 bases: TGCGCCAGCAGCAGTCAGGGACGGGAACAAGAGACCCAGTACTTC. This sequence encodes CASSSQGREQETQYF.

This clone was detected only once. The rearrangement joins TRBV5-1 to TRBJ2-1, with 14 bases lining up with TRBD2. Germline V CDR1 and CDR2: SGHRS, YFSETQ. Germline trimming cut 4 bases from V and 9 bases from J; bases unmatched to any gene: 21. This CDR3 contains 20 residues. The chain's CDR3 is CASSAMGTGTSGSVSGEQFF. In DNA, the CDR3 is TGCGCCAGCAGCGCCATGGGGACAGGGACTAGCGGGAGTGTGTCAGGTGAGCAGTTCTTC.

V usage is TRBV5-4 and J usage is TRBJ2-3; 9 positions agree with TRBD2. Germline CDR1 and CDR2: SGHNT and YYREEE (reference sequence). The junction had 6 bases not matched to a gene; V was cut back by 4 bases and J by 3 bases. The CDR3 length is 15 residues. The CDR3 DNA reads as TGTGCCAGCAGCGCCGGGACTAGCATAACAGATACGCAGTATTTT. This translates into CASSAGTSITDTQYF.

The V call is TRBV5-4, the J call TRBJ1-2; D is unresolved. The CDR3 length is 14 residues. Germline loops: CDR1 SGHNT, CDR2 YYREEE (reference sequence). The V and J ends lost 2 bases and 1 base respectively, with 9 bases between them. The CDR3 DNA follows: TGTGCCAGCAGCTTACGGGTCAATAACTATGGCTACACCTTC. Amino acid sequence: CASSLRVNNYGYTF.

The V call is TRBV5-6, the J call TRBJ2-1; the match to TRBD2 covers 7 bases. J lost 9 bases, V lost 4 bases, and 13 bases had no gene match. The V gene's germline CDR1 is SGHDT and CDR2 YYEEEE. CDR3 length: 15 amino acids. The CDR3 bases are TGTGCCAGCAGCACGCTAGAGAGCGGGGCGTTTGAGCAGTTCTTC. Its translation: CASSTLESGAFEQFF.

V gene TRBV7-9 combines with J gene TRBJ2-3; unclear D gene. CDR1 and CDR2 from the germline V gene are SEHNR and FQNEAQ (reference sequence). V lost 1 base to trimming and J lost 2 bases, with 13 bases between them. The CDR3 has 16 amino acids. In DNA form, the CDR3 reads TGTGCCAGCAGCTTAGTGGGGATTGGGGTCACAGATACGCAGTATTTT. Protein sequence: CASSLVGIGVTDTQYF.

The chain carries TRBV7-9 and TRBJ2-5; D is uncertain. The CDR3 is made up of 17 amino acids. Germline CDR1 SEHNR, CDR2 FQNEAQ (reference sequence). The V and J ends lost 4 bases and 2 bases respectively, with 20 bases between them. The CDR3 region is CASSSYNQPAGQETQYF. CDR3 nucleotides: TGTGCCAGCAGCTCGTATAACCAACCGGCAGGACAAGAGACCCAGTACTTC. The whole variable domain, remainder taken from reference TRBV7-9 and TRBJ2-5, is DTGVSQNPRHKITKRGQNVTFRCDPISEHNRLYWYRQTLGQGPEFLTYFQNEAQLEKSRLLSDRFSAERPKGSFSTLEIQRTEQGDSAMYLCASSSYNQPAGQETQYFGPGTRLLVL.

The CDR3 nucleotides are TGCGCCAGCAGTGAGTCGGAGGGGTTAGGGGAGCAGTACGTC. It translates to CASSESEGLGEQYV. This chain links TRBV10-2 with TRBJ2-7; D possibly corresponds to TRBD2 (6 bases). The CDR3 sequence is 14 residues long. V was pared by 0 bases and J by 7 bases, with 13 bases between. Germline assignment: CDR1 WSHSY and CDR2 SAAADI.